This is a list of T cell receptor beta chains from one sample in a study of blood T cell repertoires in COVID-19. Generated by immunoSEQ multiplex PCR, the TCRdb table keeps only in-frame clones and is missing some. The sample comprises about 190,000 clones, approximately 90% of which are singletons, and about 6.3% rests with the top ten. The sample consisted of peripheral blood. These receptors were obtained from a man aged 35-49 years with active or convalescent COVID-19. Both conserved end residues are part of each CDR3. D genes are given only for firm matches. The size entry is marked missing in some rows and otherwise reads once, few, many or a size class.

>once|TRBV6-5|TRBJ1-1|TRBD1
CASRPRTGGGYEAFF
TGTGCCAGCAGACCGCGGACAGGGGGGGGTTACGAAGCTTTCTTT
>few|TRBV6-5|TRBJ1-2|.
CASGTQGYYGYTF
TGTGCCAGCGGCACACAGGGTTACTATGGCTACACCTTC
>once|TRBV4-3|TRBJ2-1|.
CASSRAYNEQFF
TGCGCCAGCAGCCGAGCGTACAATGAGCAGTTCTTC
>once|TRBV7-7|TRBJ2-2|.
CARLRRANTGELFF
TGTGCCAGATTAAGACGGGCGAACACCGGGGAGCTGTTTTTT
>.|TRBV6-7|TRBJ2-1|.
CASSYLARKTNNDNEQFF
TGTGCCAGCAGTTACCTAGCGAGAAAAACTAACAATGACAATGAGCAGTTCTTC
>.|TRBV12-3/TRBV12-4|TRBJ1-2|TRBD1
CASRGTAYGYTF
TGTGCCAGCAGAGGGACAGCCTATGGCTACACCTTC
>.|TRBV12-5|TRBJ1-5|.
CASGAGRVGNQPQHF
TGTGCTAGTGGGGCCGGGAGGGTAGGTAATCAGCCCCAGCATTTT
>.|TRBV2|TRBJ2-2|TRBD2
CASTPTSGSPVTGELFF
TGTGCCAGCACCCCGACTAGCGGGAGTCCCGTCACCGGGGAGCTGTTTTTT
>.|TRBV7-3|TRBJ1-6|.
CASSLTGGSPLHF
TGTGCCAGCAGCTTAACAGGGGGATCACCCCTCCACTTT
>.|TRBV5-1|TRBJ2-5|.
CASSLGGGGSVGETQYF
TGCGCCAGCAGCTTGGGCGGCGGGGGCTCGGTGGGAGAGACCCAGTACTTC
>.|TRBV23-1|TRBJ1-5|.
CASSLTLFAGGVNQPQHF
TGCGCCAGCAGCCTCACCCTCTTCGCGGGAGGTGTCAATCAGCCCCAGCATTTT
>.|TRBV19|TRBJ1-6|.
CASSIAGAGSYNSPLHF
TGTGCCAGTAGTATAGCTGGGGCTGGCTCCTATAATTCACCCCTCCACTTT
>.|TRBV5-1|TRBJ1-1|.
CASSFGGPRKNTEAFF
TGCGCCAGCAGCTTCGGGGGGCCCCGAAAGAACACTGAAGCTTTCTTT
>.|TRBV6-5|TRBJ1-4|.
CAAHRTANEKLFF
TGTGCCGCCCACAGGACGGCTAATGAAAAACTGTTTTTT
>.|TRBV4-3|TRBJ1-4|.
CASSQVWAINEKLFF
TGCGCCAGCAGCCAAGTGTGGGCGATAAATGAAAAACTGTTTTTT
>.|TRBV28|TRBJ2-3|TRBD2
CASSLAGGGATDTQYF
TGTGCCAGCAGCCTCGCGGGAGGGGGGGCAACAGATACGCAGTATTTT
>.|TRBV30|TRBJ1-1|TRBD1
CAWKRQGALENTEAFF
TGTGCCTGGAAAAGACAGGGGGCCCTTGAGAACACTGAAGCTTTCTTT
>.|TRBV14|TRBJ2-3|.
CASSQHSQLGKADTQYF
TGTGCCAGCAGCCAACATAGCCAACTAGGCAAGGCAGATACGCAGTATTTT
>.|TRBV2|TRBJ1-2|TRBD1
CASSRRGTGSYGYTF
TGTGCCAGCAGTCGTAGGGGGACAGGGTCCTATGGCTACACCTTC
>.|TRBV29-1|TRBJ1-3|.
CSVSRAGNTIYF
TGCAGCGTTTCCAGGGCTGGAAACACCATATATTTT
>.|TRBV7-8|TRBJ1-4|TRBD1
CASSFRDRDLNEKLFF
TGTGCCAGCAGCTTCCGGGACAGGGACCTAAATGAAAAACTGTTTTTT
>.|TRBV4-3|TRBJ1-2|.
CASSQDYAAGYGYTF
TGCGCCAGCAGCCAAGACTACGCGGCTGGCTATGGCTACACCTTC
>.|TRBV5-1|TRBJ1-1|.
CASSLAGLRTEAFF
TGCGCCAGCAGCTTGGCCGGTTTGAGGACTGAAGCTTTCTTT
>.|TRBV15|TRBJ1-2|.
CATSSDLRGYGYTF
TGTGCCACCAGCAGTGACCTTAGGGGCTATGGCTACACCTTC
>.|TRBV7-2|TRBJ2-3|TRBD1
CASSLGQGVADTQYF
TGTGCCAGCAGCTTAGGCCAGGGGGTAGCAGATACGCAGTATTTT
>.|TRBV6-5|TRBJ2-7|.
CASSYSIGGEQYF
TGTGCCAGCAGTTACTCGATTGGCGGGGAGCAGTACTTC
>.|TRBV7-9|TRBJ2-5|TRBD2
CASSFSGGFQETQYF
TGTGCCAGCAGCTTTAGCGGGGGGTTCCAAGAGACCCAGTACTTC
>.|TRBV12-5|TRBJ2-5|.
CASGTGLQETQYF
TGTGCTAGTGGCACAGGGCTACAAGAGACCCAGTACTTC
>.|TRBV6-5|TRBJ2-1|.
CASRDYLHEQFF
TGTGCCAGCAGGGACTACTTACATGAGCAGTTCTTC
>.|TRBV19|TRBJ2-1|.
CASSPPIGGMKYNEQFF
TGTGCCAGTAGTCCCCCGATTGGCGGGATGAAATACAATGAGCAGTTCTTC
>.|TRBV27|TRBJ2-2|TRBD1
CATADRANTGELFF
TGTGCCACCGCGGACAGGGCGAACACCGGGGAGCTGTTTTTT
>.|TRBV11-1|TRBJ2-1|TRBD2
CASSLVAGGHEQFF
TGTGCCAGCAGCTTAGTAGCGGGAGGTCACGAGCAGTTCTTC
>.|TRBV7-2|TRBJ1-4|.
CASSLNSGNEKLFF
TGTGCCAGCAGCTTGAATTCGGGTAATGAAAAACTGTTTTTT
>few|TRBV2|TRBJ1-1|TRBD1
CARGSTGGTEAFF
TGTGCCAGGGGGTCTACAGGGGGCACTGAAGCTTTCTTT
>.|TRBV7-9|TRBJ2-2|.
CASSLRGGMNTGELFF
TGTGCCAGCAGCTTGCGGGGCGGAATGAACACCGGGGAGCTGTTTTTT
>once|TRBV27|TRBJ2-2|TRBD2
CASSLYLAGGPGELFF
TGTGCCAGCAGTTTATATCTAGCGGGAGGGCCCGGGGAGCTGTTTTTT
>.|TRBV24-1|TRBJ2-5|TRBD1
CATGALVYDRGHQETQYF
TGTGCCACCGGGGCCCTTGTCTACGACAGGGGACACCAAGAGACCCAGTACTTC
>.|TRBV24-1|TRBJ1-5|.
CATSGPGKGNQPQHF
TGTGCCACCTCGGGCCCGGGAAAGGGCAATCAGCCCCAGCATTTT
>.|TRBV11-3|TRBJ2-1|TRBD1
CASSLTGIGTYNEQFF
TGTGCCAGCAGCTTGACAGGGATCGGGACCTACAATGAGCAGTTCTTC
>once|TRBV4-1|TRBJ1-4|.
CASSQDRGGNNEKLFF
TGCGCCAGCAGCCAAGATAGGGGGGGAAATAATGAAAAACTGTTTTTT
>.|TRBV5-1|TRBJ2-3|TRBD2
CASSWSGGSTDTQYF
TGCGCCAGCAGCTGGTCGGGGGGGAGCACAGATACGCAGTATTTT
>.|TRBV4-2|TRBJ2-2|.
CASSPRSGALNTGELFF
TGTGCCAGCAGCCCAAGGAGTGGTGCTCTCAACACCGGGGAGCTGTTTTTT
>.|TRBV2|TRBJ2-5|TRBD2
CASSEALAGAKETQYF
TGTGCCAGCAGTGAAGCACTAGCGGGGGCCAAAGAGACCCAGTACTTC
>.|TRBV14|TRBJ1-4|.
CASTPRLDRSQNNEKLFF
TGTGCCAGCACCCCAAGACTTGACAGGAGCCAAAATAATGAAAAACTGTTTTTT
>.|TRBV7-9|TRBJ1-4|TRBD1
CASSSRQGNPTNEKLFF
TGTGCCAGCAGCTCAAGACAGGGCAACCCTACTAATGAAAAACTGTTTTTT
>.|TRBV11-3|TRBJ1-5|.
CASNPGDHSNQPQHF
TGTGCCAGCAACCCAGGTGACCATAGCAATCAGCCCCAGCATTTT
>.|TRBV25-1|TRBJ1-2|.
CASSFQSGGGYGYTF
TGTGCCAGCAGTTTCCAATCGGGAGGTGGCTATGGCTACACCTTC
>.|TRBV6-2/TRBV6-3|TRBJ2-4|.
CASSYQGSKNIQYF
TGTGCCAGCAGTTATCAGGGATCCAAAAACATTCAGTACTTC